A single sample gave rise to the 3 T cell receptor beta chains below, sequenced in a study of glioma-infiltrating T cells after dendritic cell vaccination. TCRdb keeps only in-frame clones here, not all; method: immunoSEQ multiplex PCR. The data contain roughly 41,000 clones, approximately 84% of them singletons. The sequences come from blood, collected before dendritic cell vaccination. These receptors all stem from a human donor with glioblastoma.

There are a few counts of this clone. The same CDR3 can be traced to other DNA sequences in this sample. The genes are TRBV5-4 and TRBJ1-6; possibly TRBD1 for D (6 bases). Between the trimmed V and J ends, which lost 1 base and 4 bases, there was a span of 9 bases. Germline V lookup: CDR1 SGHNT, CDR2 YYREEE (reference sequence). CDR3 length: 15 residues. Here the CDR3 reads CASSLNRVYNSPLHF. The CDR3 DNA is TGTGCCAGCAGCTTGAACAGGGTATATAATTCACCCCTCCACTTT.

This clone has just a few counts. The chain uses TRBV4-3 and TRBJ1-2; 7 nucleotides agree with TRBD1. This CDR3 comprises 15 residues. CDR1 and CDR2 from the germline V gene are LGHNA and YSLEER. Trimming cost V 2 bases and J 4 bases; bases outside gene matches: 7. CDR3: CASSQRETGRYGYTF. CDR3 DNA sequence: TGCGCCAGCAGCCAAAGGGAGACAGGGCGCTATGGCTACACCTTC.

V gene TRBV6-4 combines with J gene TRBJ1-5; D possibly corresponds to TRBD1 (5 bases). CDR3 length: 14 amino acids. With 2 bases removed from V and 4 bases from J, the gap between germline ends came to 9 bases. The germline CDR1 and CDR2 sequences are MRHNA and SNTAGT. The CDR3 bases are TGTGCCAGCAGTGACAGGGGAGGGAATCAGCCCCAGCATTTT. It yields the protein CASSDRGGNQPQHF.